Presented here are 29 T cell receptor beta chains from one specimen sequenced in a study of cytomegalovirus exposure and HLA in healthy donors. Primers included in the PCR were 60 Vbeta and 13 Jbeta primers. Here immunoSEQ multiplex PCR was the method, and the copy in TCRdb shows in-frame clones only, minus some. The table includes some 150,000 clones, over 70% detected once. Material: PBMCs. Every receptor here comes from a man under 40 in good health and CMV-seronegative.

J is TRBJ2-7 and V is TRBV5-8, with TRBD1 as a possible D gene (5 bases). Germline V gene lookup returns CDR1 SGHTS and CDR2 YDEGEE. The CDR3 runs to 14 residues. Trimming took off 2 bases at V and 2 bases at J, with 11 bases between the two ends. CDR3 protein: CASSFQGQPYEQYF. CDR3 DNA sequence: TGTGCCAGCAGCTTCCAGGGTCAACCCTACGAGCAGTACTTC. Combining the CDR3 with reference TRBV5-8 and TRBJ2-7 gives the whole variable domain EAGVTQSPTHLIKTRGQQATLRCSPISGHTSVYWYQQALGLGLQFLLWYDEGEERNRGNFPPRFSGRQFPNYSSELNVNALELEDSALYLCASSFQGQPYEQYFGPGTRLTVT.

The V gene is TRBV11-3, the J gene TRBJ2-5; TRBD1 matches 7 bases. V lost 1 base to trimming and J lost 4 bases; unmatched junction nucleotides: 9. In germline, CDR1 is SGHNT, CDR2 YENEEA. The CDR3 sequence is 16 residues long. The chain's CDR3 is CASSLGQTGVRETQYF. The CDR3 DNA reads TGTGCCAGCAGCTTAGGACAAACAGGGGTTCGAGAGACCCAGTACTTC. Full variable domain (remainder filled in from reference TRBV11-3 and TRBJ2-5): EAGVVQSPRYKIIEKKQPVAFWCNPISGHNTLYWYLQNLGQGPELLIRYENEEAVDDSQLPKDRFSAERLKGVDSTLKIQPAELGDSAVYLCASSLGQTGVRETQYFGPGTRLLVL.

The gene calls are TRBV9 and TRBJ2-1; D call uncertain. V shed 2 bases and J shed 6 bases, with 9 bases lying between them. Germline-derived CDR1 and CDR2 are SGDLS and YYNGEE. This CDR3 region has 13 residues. CDR3 amino acids: CASSVDLGNEQFF. The CDR3 DNA follows: TGTGCCAGCAGCGTCGACTTAGGCAATGAGCAGTTCTTC.

The chain joins TRBV25-1 to TRBJ2-1; TRBD2 matches at 9 bases. Germline trimming cut 7 bases from V and 9 bases from J; bases unmatched to any gene: 10. Germline V lookup: CDR1 MGHDK, CDR2 SYGVNS. The CDR3 is 14 amino acids. The CDR3 DNA reads TGTGCCAGCACCCTTAGCGGGAGATACGCTGAGCAGTTCTTC. Translating gives CASTLSGRYAEQFF.

The rearrangement uses TRBV28 and TRBJ1-2; D uncertain. The germline V gene encodes CDR1 MDHEN and CDR2 SYDVKM. V gave up 3 bases and J gave up 2 bases, with 7 bases separating them. CDR3 length equals 13 residues. CDR3 region: CASSFEGNYGYTF. The CDR3 nucleotides read TGTGCCAGCAGTTTCGAGGGAAACTATGGCTACACCTTC.

This clone occurred once. This chain connects TRBV5-6 to TRBJ2-7, with D perhaps matching TRBD2 (5 bases). This CDR3 spans 14 amino acids. Germline values: CDR1 SGHDT, CDR2 YYEEEE. Trimming removed 2 bases at V and 0 bases at J, with 9 bases between. The CDR3 nucleotides are TGTGCCAGCAGCTTCAGCCGGGGCTCCTACGAGCAGTACTTC. Translating gives CASSFSRGSYEQYF.

This clone occurred once. The J gene is TRBJ1-2, the V gene TRBV19; a weak D match, TRBD1 (6 bases). V lost 1 base to trimming and J lost 2 bases, with 11 bases between them. The CDR3 runs 15 residues. The germline V gene encodes CDR1 LNHDA and CDR2 SQIVND (reference sequence). The CDR3 region is CASSIAFGTNYGYTF. CDR3 bases: TGTGCCAGTAGTATAGCCTTCGGGACAAACTATGGCTACACCTTC.

This chain joins TRBV25-1 and TRBJ1-2; D call uncertain. Germline V lookup: CDR1 MGHDK, CDR2 SYGVNS. The CDR3 loop spans 11 amino acids. V gave up 7 bases and J gave up 0 bases, with 3 bases separating them. CDR3 DNA: TGTGCCAGCACTGCTAACTATGGCTACACCTTC. Translating it yields CASTANYGYTF.

This chain links TRBV29-1 with TRBJ2-5, with 8 bases matching TRBD1. Matching the DNA end better, TRBJ2-7 makes the J call doubtful. Germline V CDR1 and CDR2: SQVTM, ANQGSEA. The CDR3 consists of 13 residues. CDR3 region: CSVRTGLTYEQYF. For the CDR3, the DNA is TGCAGCGTTAGGACAGGGCTAACCTACGAGCAGTACTTC.

This sequence joins TRBV28 and TRBJ2-1; D remains unclear. V shed 4 bases and J shed 0 bases, with 10 bases lying between them. The CDR3 loop spans 15 amino acids. CDR1 and CDR2 (germline): MDHEN, SYDVKM. CDR3 loop: CASSYSRVSYNEQFF. The CDR3 coding sequence is TGTGCCAGCAGTTACAGCCGCGTCTCCTACAATGAGCAGTTCTTC.

This rearrangement joins TRBV19 to TRBJ1-1, with 7 bases identical to TRBD1. The CDR3 sequence is 16 residues long. The V gene end was trimmed by 4 bases and the J gene end by 3 bases; junction bases not matched to a gene: 11. CDR1 and CDR2 from the germline V gene are LNHDA and SQIVND (reference sequence). This CDR3 reads CASSNPQEGAYTEAFF. In DNA, the CDR3 is TGTGCCAGTAGTAACCCCCAGGAGGGGGCATACACTGAAGCTTTCTTT.

This chain uses TRBV29-1 with TRBJ2-5, with D possibly TRBD2 on 5 matching bases. Germline V gene lookup returns CDR1 SQVTM and CDR2 ANQGSEA. The CDR3 has 13 amino acids. V was shortened by 4 bases and J by 5 bases, with 14 bases between the two germline ends. The CDR3 sequence: CSVAKREWETQYF. The CDR3 DNA reads TGCAGCGTTGCTAAAAGGGAGTGGGAGACCCAGTACTTC.

The chain has TRBV7-2 and TRBJ2-2; TRBD2 matches 7 bases. The V gene's germline CDR1 is SGHTA and CDR2 FQGNSA. CDR3 length equals 14 residues. Unmatched junction bases numbered 8, after V lost 8 bases and J lost 5 bases. DNA of the CDR3: TGTGCCAGCGGGGAACGGGGGGAGACCGGGGAGCTGTTTTTT. Translation: CASGERGETGELFF.

V is TRBV7-2 and J is TRBJ1-1; D might be TRBD1 (6 bases). The V gene's germline CDR1 is SGHTA and CDR2 FQGNSA. V shed 1 base and J shed 5 bases, with 14 bases lying between them. The CDR3 length is 15 residues. The CDR3 nucleotides read TGTGCCAGCAGCTTAGTGGAACAGGGAGGGACTGAAGCTTTCTTT. Its protein is CASSLVEQGGTEAFF.

This chain links TRBV30 with TRBJ2-5, with a possible D match to TRBD2 (6 bases). The CDR3 loop spans 15 amino acids. V was pared by 4 bases and J by 3 bases, with 18 bases between. Germline-derived CDR1 and CDR2 are GTSNPN and SVGIG (reference sequence). CDR3: CAWTLKSREKETQYF. In DNA form, the CDR3 reads TGTGCCTGGACCCTCAAATCCCGGGAGAAAGAGACCCAGTACTTC.

In its sample, this clone was seen once. Here the CDR3 DNA reads TGTGCCAGCAGTTTAGGATGGACAAGCGGGGAGCTGTTTTTT. It codes for CASSLGWTSGELFF. This rearrangement joins TRBV27 to TRBJ2-2, with TRBD1 as a possible D gene (5 bases). The germline V and J ends were trimmed by 2 bases and 7 bases, with 11 bases remaining between them. The CDR3 spans 14 residues. Germline V lookup: CDR1 MNHEY, CDR2 SMNVEV (reference sequence).

This clone appeared a single time. This sequence joins TRBV15 and TRBJ1-6, with D perhaps matching TRBD1 (6 bases). CDR3 size: 14 residues. Deletions cut 0 bases from V and 11 bases from J, with 11 bases between. Per germline, CDR1 LNHNV and CDR2 YYDKDF (reference sequence). The CDR3 here is CATSRDGAGAPLHF. The CDR3, as DNA: TGTGCCACCAGCAGAGATGGCGCAGGGGCACCCCTCCACTTT.

The rearrangement uses TRBV2 and TRBJ1-1; 10 positions agree with TRBD1. Germline V gives CDR1 SNHLY, CDR2 FYNNEI. The CDR3 sequence is 15 residues long. V shed 8 bases, J shed 5 bases, and the junction held 11 bases outside the gene matches. The DNA of the CDR3 is TGTGCCAGCCGACTCTCGGGGACAGGGGTAACTGAAGCTTTCTTT. Encoded protein: CASRLSGTGVTEAFF.

The chain combines TRBV5-4 with TRBJ2-5; 7 bases are a match to TRBD2. TRBJ2-7 explains the end of the DNA better; the J call may be wrong. The germline CDR1 and CDR2 sequences are SGHNT and YYREEE (reference sequence). The CDR3 loop spans 14 amino acids. The CDR3 nucleotides are TGTGCCAGCAGCTTGCACAGCGGGGAACTCGAGCAGTACTTC. Residues: CASSLHSGELEQYF.

The chain combines TRBV7-9 with TRBJ1-1; TRBD1 aligns across 8 bases. The V and J ends lost 1 base and 0 bases, in that order; junction bases with no gene match: 1. The CDR3 has 15 amino acids. CDR1 is SEHNR and CDR2 is FQNEAQ in the germline V gene (reference sequence). CDR3 sequence (DNA): TGTGCCAGCAGCTTAGTCAGGGGGCTGAACACTGAAGCTTTCTTT. Protein product: CASSLVRGLNTEAFF.

This chain connects TRBV29-1 to TRBJ1-2, with a tentative D call TRBD1 (5 bases). Trimming cost V 2 bases and J 5 bases, with 12 bases left between them. This CDR3 comprises 13 residues. CDR1 is SQVTM and CDR2 is ANQGSEA in the germline V gene. CDR3 DNA: TGCAGCGTTGAAAGGGGCAGGCCATATGGCTACACCTTC. The encoded protein is CSVERGRPYGYTF.

The chain joins TRBV18 to TRBJ2-4; D is possibly TRBD2 (6 bases). This CDR3 has 17 amino acids. Germline V gives CDR1 KGHSH, CDR2 LQKENI. The V end was cut by 3 bases, the J end by 0 bases, with 15 bases between. The CDR3 loop reads CASSPNGTYLAKNIQYF. As DNA, the CDR3 is TGTGCCAGCTCACCGAACGGGACTTACCTAGCCAAAAACATTCAGTACTTC.

The chain couples TRBV7-2 to TRBJ2-7; D may be TRBD1 (6 bases). This CDR3 contains 15 residues. The germline V and J ends were trimmed by 4 bases and 1 base, with 14 bases remaining between them. Per the germline V gene, CDR1 is SGHTA and CDR2 is FQGNSA. CDR3: CASSSTGAQSYEQYF. The CDR3, as DNA: TGTGCCAGCAGCTCGACAGGAGCCCAGTCCTACGAGCAGTACTTC. Based on the CDR3 plus reference TRBV7-2 and TRBJ2-7, the full variable domain is GAGVSQSPSNKVTEKGKDVELRCDPISGHTALYWYRQSLGQGLEFLIYFQGNSAPDKSGLPSDRFSAERTGGSVSTLTIQRTQQEDSAVYLCASSSTGAQSYEQYFGPGTRLTVT.

V usage is TRBV28 and J usage is TRBJ1-1, with 8 bases that match TRBD1. The CDR3 has 13 amino acids. CDR1 is MDHEN and CDR2 is SYDVKM in the germline V gene. Trimming removed 7 bases from V and 5 bases from J; junction bases left unmatched: 6. The CDR3 sequence is CASTADRATEAFF. In DNA form, the CDR3 reads TGTGCCAGCACCGCGGACAGGGCGACTGAAGCTTTCTTT.

This clone came up once. Here the CDR3 DNA reads TGTGCCCCCGGAGGCGGTAGCGGGAGGGGGGAGACCCAGTACTTC. Translation: CAPGGGSGRGETQYF. This chain links TRBV6-1 with TRBJ2-5; 11 nucleotides agree with TRBD2. CDR3 length equals 15 residues. V lost 11 bases to trimming and J lost 5 bases; unmatched junction nucleotides: 13. The germline gives CDR1 MNHNS, CDR2 SASEGT.

The CDR3 loop is CASKLGGLGHGYTF. The CDR3, as DNA: TGTGCCAGTAAACTTGGAGGGTTGGGTCACGGCTACACCTTC. The chain combines TRBV19 with TRBJ1-2; no reliable D call. The CDR3 is 14 residues long. V was cut by 7 bases and J by 8 bases, with 20 bases left in between. Per germline, CDR1 LNHDA and CDR2 SQIVND (reference sequence).

This sequence joins TRBV6-4 and TRBJ1-1; D is possibly TRBD1 (5 bases). The CDR3 sequence is 13 residues long. Trimming cost V 10 bases and J 0 bases, with 12 bases left between them. CDR1 and CDR2 (germline): MRHNA, SNTAGT. The CDR3 bases are TGTGCCAATCTAGACAGCATGAACACTGAAGCTTTCTTT. Translating it yields CANLDSMNTEAFF.

The rearrangement links TRBV4-1 to TRBJ1-6; TRBD1 is a possible D gene (6 bases). Trimming cost V 0 bases and J 12 bases, with 12 bases left between them. Germline CDR1 and CDR2: MGHRA and YSYEKL. This CDR3 has 14 amino acids. The CDR3 sequence is CASSQDKVQGPLHF. The CDR3 DNA is TGCGCCAGCAGCCAAGATAAAGTACAGGGACCCCTCCACTTT.

The rearrangement uses TRBV30 and TRBJ1-5, with D hard to call. The CDR3 covers 15 residues. The germline CDR1 and CDR2 sequences are GTSNPN and SVGIG (reference sequence). V lost 0 bases, J lost 4 bases, and 13 bases lay in between. The CDR3 loop reads CAWSVVGAGNQPQHF. CDR3 nucleotides: TGTGCCTGGAGTGTAGTTGGCGCAGGAAATCAGCCCCAGCATTTT.